One and the same sample provided the 15 T cell receptor beta chains below, sequenced in a study of radiotherapy plus CTLA-4 blockade in lung cancer. Only in-frame clones appear in the TCRdb table, and some are missing; sequencing was by immunoSEQ multiplex PCR. The data show about 87,000 clones, around 90% seen once. The sequencing used peripheral blood, collected from a patient treated with radiotherapy plus ipilimumab. The receptors derive from a human donor with non-small cell lung cancer that progressed on radiotherapy plus ipilimumab.

The chain carries TRBV7-9 and TRBJ2-7; D might be TRBD2 (5 bases). Looked up from germline, CDR1 is SEHNR and CDR2 is FQNEAQ (reference sequence). Between the trimmed V and J ends, which lost 5 bases and 4 bases, there was a span of 15 bases. CDR3 size: 14 residues. This CDR3 reads CASSPWLAGYEQYF. In DNA form, the CDR3 reads TGTGCCAGCAGCCCGTGGCTAGCAGGATACGAGCAGTACTTC.

The chain is built from TRBV18 and TRBJ2-1, with no clear D. There are 16 residues in the CDR3. Trimming removed 2 bases at V and 0 bases at J, with 11 bases between. Germline CDR1 KGHSH, CDR2 LQKENI. The CDR3 bases are TGTGCCAGCTCACCAGAGACTTCGAGCTCCTACAATGAGCAGTTCTTC. Its translation: CASSPETSSSYNEQFF.

V gene TRBV5-6 combines with J gene TRBJ2-3; 14 positions agree with TRBD2. Trimming took 5 bases from V and 0 from J; bases not matched to a gene: 11. The CDR3 has 19 amino acids. The germline gives CDR1 SGHDT, CDR2 YYEEEE. CDR3 coding DNA: TGTGCCAGCAGTTATAAGACTAGCGGGAGGGCCCGTAGCACAGATACGCAGTATTTT. Translating it yields CASSYKTSGRARSTDTQYF.

The chain employs TRBV4-1 and TRBJ2-2; D assignment may be TRBD1 or TRBD2 (7 bases each). The CDR3 is 16 residues long. Per germline, CDR1 MGHRA and CDR2 YSYEKL. Between the trimmed V and J ends, which lost 1 base and 3 bases, there was a span of 12 bases. The DNA of the CDR3 is TGCGCCAGCAGCCAAGGGGCAGGGGGGGACACCGGGGAGCTGTTTTTT. Amino acids: CASSQGAGGDTGELFF.

This clone was seen a few times. The chain joins TRBV19 to TRBJ1-5, with D perhaps TRBD1 (5 bases). Deletions cut 6 bases from V and 0 bases from J, with 9 bases between. The CDR3 length is 14 residues. CDR1 and CDR2 from the germline V gene are LNHDA and SQIVND (reference sequence). Here the CDR3 reads CASRRTSSNQPQHF. The CDR3, as DNA: TGTGCCAGTAGGCGGACAAGTAGCAATCAGCCCCAGCATTTT.

The chain employs TRBV2 and TRBJ1-6; D is possibly TRBD1 (6 bases). The germline CDR1 and CDR2 sequences are SNHLY and FYNNEI. The germline V and J ends were trimmed by 8 bases and 4 bases, with 30 bases remaining between them. CDR3 length: 20 amino acids. Here the CDR3 reads CASYRDTYLTSLNYNSPLHF. The CDR3 region has the DNA TGTGCCAGCTACCGGGACACCTACCTCACTAGCCTTAATTATAATTCACCCCTCCACTTT.

In its sample, this clone was seen a few times. The CDR3 loop is CATRAETNEQYF. The DNA for the CDR3 is TGTGCCACCCGGGCAGAGACCAACGAGCAGTACTTC. The gene calls are TRBV15 and TRBJ2-7; D unresolved. CDR3 length equals 12 residues. Per the germline V gene, CDR1 is LNHNV and CDR2 is YYDKDF (reference sequence). Trimming cost V 8 bases and J 5 bases, with 13 bases left between them.

This chain connects TRBV7-9 to TRBJ1-2; D uncertain. This CDR3 comprises 18 residues. V dropped 5 bases and J dropped 4 bases, with 26 bases sitting between them. The germline V gene has CDR1 SEHNR and CDR2 FQNEAQ (reference sequence). The CDR3 spells CASSLTNLSPGRGYGYTF. CDR3 coding DNA: TGTGCCAGCAGCCTTACCAATTTGTCTCCGGGCCGGGGCTATGGCTACACCTTC.

V gene TRBV18 combines with J gene TRBJ1-2; 9 bases map to TRBD1. The V and J ends lost 1 base and 7 bases, in that order; junction bases with no gene match: 7. Looked up from germline, CDR1 is KGHSH and CDR2 is LQKENI. CDR3 length: 15 residues. The CDR3 loop reads CASSPQGQGLPGYTF. CDR3 bases: TGTGCCAGCTCACCACAGGGACAGGGACTCCCTGGCTACACCTTC.

This clone has a single count. The chain has TRBV4-1 and TRBJ2-5, with D perhaps assigned TRBD1 or TRBD2 (5 bases each). This CDR3 has 13 residues. The germline V and J ends were trimmed by 4 bases and 5 bases, with 11 bases remaining between them. Germline V gene data show CDR1 as MGHRA and CDR2 as YSYEKL. This chain's CDR3 is CASSLGPTETQYF. The CDR3 bases are TGCGCCAGCAGCCTGGGACCTACGGAGACCCAGTACTTC.

This clone has a handful of counts. V is TRBV5-4 and J is TRBJ2-3; tentative D call: TRBD2 (6 bases). The CDR3 has 15 amino acids. Germline V gives CDR1 SGHNT, CDR2 YYREEE (reference sequence). V was pared by 1 base and J by 0 bases, with 9 bases between. The CDR3 coding sequence is TGTGCCAGCAGCTTGAGCGGGCCCAGCACAGATACGCAGTATTTT. It translates to CASSLSGPSTDTQYF.

The genes are TRBV6-5 and TRBJ1-2; 7 positions match TRBD1. Germline CDR1 is MNHEY and CDR2 is SVGAGI. This CDR3 comprises 15 residues. Germline trimming cut 4 bases from V and 3 bases from J; bases unmatched to any gene: 8. The CDR3 loop is CASSFSDGTDYGYTF. The CDR3 DNA reads as TGTGCCAGCAGTTTTTCGGACGGGACAGACTATGGCTACACCTTC.

The chain combines TRBV4-1 with TRBJ1-4; 8 bases are a match to TRBD1. Trimming cost V 3 bases and J 8 bases; bases outside gene matches: 11. Germline V gene data show CDR1 as MGHRA and CDR2 as YSYEKL. CDR3 length: 16 residues. The CDR3 sequence is CASSQYQGAIREKLFF. CDR3 nucleotides: TGCGCCAGCAGCCAGTATCAGGGGGCTATCAGAGAAAAACTGTTTTTT.

V gene TRBV7-9 combines with J gene TRBJ1-1; no clear D. CDR1 is SEHNR and CDR2 is FQNEAQ in the germline V gene (reference sequence). This CDR3 contains 12 residues. The V and J ends lost 2 bases and 4 bases respectively, with 5 bases between them. The CDR3 is CASSLIPTEAFF. In nucleotides, the CDR3 is TGTGCCAGCAGCTTAATACCCACTGAAGCTTTCTTT.

The J gene is TRBJ2-3, the V gene TRBV6-5; 9 positions agree with TRBD2. Per germline, CDR1 MNHEY and CDR2 SVGAGI. With V trimmed by 5 bases and J by 3 bases, 6 bases remained unmatched. The CDR3 runs to 15 residues. The DNA for the CDR3 is TGTGCCAGCAGTCAGCGGGGGGACGATACAGATACGCAGTATTTT. Protein product: CASSQRGDDTDTQYF.